The present T cell receptor (beta chain) was sequenced within a study of Ad26.COV2.S vaccination and SARS-CoV-2 variants. Study background: In the study, Ad26.COV2.S was injected intramuscularly once, or twice 56 days apart. Study-level findings and limits: Estimates derived from TCR breadth and depth analyses may have underestimated total T cell responses. Vaccine recipients surpassed placebo recipients in spike-specific TCR breadth.

A note on this clone: Its specificity is unknown.

Treatment denoted: roughly 20 received Ad26.COV2.S at low or high dose, single or two shots; about 5 received placebo; per-sample allocation not given. Sampling was done on day 63 after the first vaccine or placebo injection. The CDR3 extends over 15 amino acids. Germline values: CDR1 MNHNS, CDR2 SASEGT. The ends were cut back, 2 bases at V and 2 bases at J, with 12 bases in the middle. Generated by immunoSEQ multiplex PCR, the TCRdb table keeps only in-frame clones and is missing some. The data contain 400,000 to 450,000 clones, roughly 91% of them singletons. The source is a person between 18 and 60 years old who received the Ad26.COV2.S COVID-19 vaccine or a placebo. Sequencing was performed on peripheral blood, taken in a trial of Ad26.COV2.S vaccine versus placebo. The chain is built from TRBV6-1 and TRBJ2-5; D may be TRBD1 or TRBD2 (6 bases each). In nucleotides, the CDR3 is TGTGCCAGCAGTGAATCGGGGGCTTGGCAAGAGACCCAGTACTTC. Amino acids: CASSESGAWQETQYF.